Sequencing of this T cell receptor beta chain was carried out in a study of blood T cell repertoires in COVID-19. Repertoires were generated with immunoSEQ multiplex PCR, while TCRdb's copy carries only in-frame clones and drops some. The sample carries under 200,000 clones, under 90% recorded once. In germline, CDR1 is MNHEY, CDR2 SMNVEV (reference sequence). The CDR3 runs 12 residues. Germline trimming cut 10 bases from V and 5 bases from J; bases unmatched to any gene: 7. At least ten counts were recorded for this clone. The rearrangement uses TRBV27 and TRBJ2-7; 8 bases are shared with TRBD1. The origin of this receptor is a man in his thirties or forties with active or convalescent COVID-19. The sequenced sample consisted of peripheral blood. The CDR3 region has the DNA TGTGCCACGAGGACAGGGCAGGACGAGCAGTACTTC. Translating gives CATRTGQDEQYF.